A single sample gave rise to the 8 T cell receptor beta chains below, sequenced in a study of T-cell reconstitution after alpha-beta-depleted transplantation in children. This sample's TCRbeta library carried unique molecular identifier barcodes. TCRdb re-analysed the PCR reads in MiXCR, keeping a single row per CDR3 protein. This sample has some 600,000 distinct CDR3 sequences, with around 13% found just once. The specimen was PBMCs, mostly from graft donor cells, collected 360 days after TCRalphabeta/CD19-depleted stem cell transplant. These receptors were obtained from a male patient younger than 18 who had a stem cell transplant for acute myeloid leukemia, so the T cells may come from the graft donor.

V and J are TRBV4-2 and TRBJ2-7; 13 bases are a match to TRBD2. The trim removed 4 bases at V and 0 bases at J, leaving 6 bases unmatched. This CDR3 region has 17 residues. Germline assignment: CDR1 LGHNA and CDR2 YNFKEQ. The CDR3 DNA reads as TGTGCCAGCAGCCCGGATAGACTAGCGGGAGGCTCCTACGAGCAGTACTTC. It encodes CASSPDRLAGGSYEQYF.

This clonotype came up a few times. The chain links TRBV20-1 to TRBJ2-7; 14 positions agree with TRBD2. There are 17 residues in the CDR3. The junction had 11 bases not matched to a gene; V was cut back by 3 bases and J by 4 bases. Germline V gene data show CDR1 as DFQATT and CDR2 as SNEGSKA (reference sequence). DNA of the CDR3: TGCAGTGCTAGCCTGACTAGCGGGAGGGCGTTTAGGTACGAGCAGTACTTC. Translated: CSASLTSGRAFRYEQYF.

CDR3 nucleotide sequence: TGTGCCAGCAGATCACAGGGGTACAATGAGCAGTTCTTC. Its translation is CASRSQGYNEQFF. The gene calls are TRBV7-9 and TRBJ2-1, with 7 bases that match TRBD1. Germline V gene data show CDR1 as SEHNR and CDR2 as FQNEAQ (reference sequence). The CDR3 loop spans 13 amino acids. V trimming: 6 bases; J trimming: 4 bases; junction bases outside the gene matches: 3.

This clonotype has a handful of counts. The V call is TRBV3-1, the J call TRBJ1-2, with D hard to call. From germline, CDR1 is LGHDT and CDR2 YNNKEL (reference sequence). V gave up 1 base and J gave up 4 bases, with 10 bases separating them. This CDR3 comprises 14 residues. The CDR3: CASSQGSMVYGYTF. CDR3 DNA sequence: TGTGCCAGCAGCCAAGGAAGCATGGTCTATGGCTACACCTTC.

The chain joins TRBV12-3 or TRBV12-4 to TRBJ1-1; D is undetermined. V was shortened by 8 bases and J by 0 bases, with 22 bases between the two germline ends. The CDR3 spans 17 residues. The CDR3 bases are TGTGCCAGCCCAACCAGAGGAGGGAGTCTCATGAACACTGAAGCTTTCTTT. Its protein is CASPTRGGSLMNTEAFF.

In this sample, this clonotype turned up a few times. The CDR3 DNA follows: TGTGCCAGCAGCGGGGGAGGGGCTCCGTCTAGCACAGATACGCAGTATTTT. Translating it yields CASSGGGAPSSTDTQYF. The chain has TRBV11-2 and TRBJ2-3; 7 positions match TRBD2. The germline CDR1 and CDR2 sequences are SGHAT and FQNNGV. The J segment lost 0 bases and the V segment lost 5 bases, leaving 11 bases of the junction unmatched. This CDR3 spans 17 amino acids.

This clonotype was counted ten times or more. V gene TRBV25-1 combines with J gene TRBJ2-2; no definite D call. V lost 2 bases and J lost 6, with 16 bases in between. CDR3 length equals 16 residues. In germline, CDR1 is MGHDK, CDR2 SYGVNS. The DNA for the CDR3 is TGTGCCAGCAGTGAAATAACTACCCTAGGGCCCGGGGAGCTGTTTTTT. This encodes CASSEITTLGPGELFF.

The chain recombines TRBV7-2 with TRBJ2-3; 8 bases are shared with TRBD2. The CDR3 consists of 16 residues. V lost 5 bases, J lost 0 bases, and 7 bases stayed unmatched. Germline assignment: CDR1 SGHTA and CDR2 FQGNSA. The DNA of the CDR3 is TGTGCCAGCAGCCGACCTAGCGGGCCAAGCACAGATACGCAGTATTTT. Protein sequence: CASSRPSGPSTDTQYF.